Detailed here is one T cell receptor beta chain. Antigen: not known. The source of the sample is a study of shared clonotypes between healthy human individuals. Across the study: Sampling drew on donors who were two women and a few men aged 18 to 49.

This CDR3 contains 14 residues. Germline loops: CDR1 GTSNPN, CDR2 SVGIG (reference sequence). V was pared by 3 bases and J by 4 bases, with 7 bases of the junction left unmatched. At a deep level, the assay was run. Measured with immunoSEQ multiplex PCR; TCRdb has only the in-frame clones, and not every one. This table has around 980,000 clones, 75% to 80% appearing once. Study observations and caveats: An effect of sequencing depth on clonotype sharing among donors was expected.

This clonotype was sampled from a man aged 18 to 30 in good health. Some clones in this sample may be carry-over from other donors' samples. V usage is TRBV30 and J usage is TRBJ2-7; 9 positions agree with TRBD2. Sequenced input: memory CD4+ T cells from PBMCs. Subset noted: CD45RA-negative fraction. The CDR3, as DNA: TGTGCCTGGAGAAGGCTAGCGGGGCTATACGAGCAGTACTTC. Encoded protein: CAWRRLAGLYEQYF.